One and the same sample provided the 5 T cell receptor beta chains below, sequenced in a study of brain metastases from non-small cell lung cancer (dated by TCRdb to between 2019 and 2020). The receptor library was made with the immunoSEQ multiplex PCR assay. TCRdb mirrors the immuneACCESS table, restricted to in-frame sequences. Some clones are absent from its copies; in checked studies, under half trace to an unresolved V gene, and the reason for the others is unknown. The sample table records a few thousand clones; about four fifths of these occur just once. The ten most abundant clones make up roughly 6.7% of the sample. The sample was primary lung tumor tissue. Read against the paper, the sample's cell subset or site label means: primary lung tumor paired with brain metastasis. These receptors were collected from a donor aged 40 or older with non-small cell lung cancer.

This clone was observed a few times. This sequence joins TRBV7-8 and TRBJ1-5; D may be TRBD1 (5 bases). V was trimmed by 2 bases and J by 5 bases, leaving 7 bases between them. The CDR3 length is 13 residues. CDR1 and CDR2 from the germline V gene are SGHVS and FQNEAQ. CDR3 nucleotide sequence: TGTGCCAGCAGCTTAAGCAGGGATCAGCCCCAGCATTTT. Protein sequence: CASSLSRDQPQHF. Full variable domain (missing parts from reference TRBV7-8 and TRBJ1-5): GAGVSQSPRYKVAKRGQDVALRCDPISGHVSLFWYQQALGQGPEFLTYFQNEAQLDKSGLPSDRFFAERPEGSVSTLKIQRTQQEDSAVYLCASSLSRDQPQHFGDGTRLSIL.

The chain employs TRBV12-5 and TRBJ1-5; 7 bases fit TRBD1. The V and J ends lost 9 bases and 10 bases, in that order; junction bases with no gene match: 9. The CDR3 totals 12 residues. The V gene's germline CDR1 is LGHNT and CDR2 FRNRAP. The CDR3 spells CASDREERPQHF. For the CDR3, the DNA is TGTGCTAGCGACAGGGAAGAACGACCCCAGCATTTT. Full variable domain (missing parts from reference TRBV12-5 and TRBJ1-5): DARVTQTPRHKVTEMGQEVTMRCQPILGHNTVFWYRQTMMQGLELLAYFRNRAPLDDSGMPKDRFSAEMPDATLATLKIQPSEPRDSAVYFCASDREERPQHFGDGTRLSIL.

The rearrangement uses TRBV10-1 and TRBJ2-2; maybe TRBD1 (5 bases). The germline gives CDR1 WNHNN, CDR2 SYGVQD (reference sequence). The CDR3 loop spans 16 amino acids. V was cut by 0 bases and J by 4 bases, with 12 bases left in between. CDR3 nucleotide sequence: TGCGCCAGCAGTGAGTCGAAGGGGATCGGCACCGGGGAGCTGTTTTTT. It codes for CASSESKGIGTGELFF.

The DNA for the CDR3 is TGTGCCAGCAGGCGCCCTCGGGGACAGGGTTTGGAGGACACTGAAGCTTTCTTT. Its translation is CASRRPRGQGLEDTEAFF. The chain links TRBV5-4 to TRBJ1-1, with 9 bases aligning to TRBD1. Per the germline V gene, CDR1 is SGHNT and CDR2 is YYREEE (reference sequence). The CDR3 runs 18 residues. V was clipped by 5 bases and J by 3 bases; unmatched bases: 17.

This clone was detected a few times. The chain recombines TRBV28 with TRBJ2-3; D is perhaps TRBD2 (7 bases). The CDR3 consists of 15 residues. Trimming removed 2 bases from V and 1 base from J, with 10 bases in between. From germline, CDR1 is MDHEN and CDR2 SYDVKM. The CDR3 protein is CASSLGGARTDTQYF. The CDR3 region has the DNA TGTGCCAGCAGTTTAGGGGGGGCCCGCACAGATACGCAGTATTTT.